These T cell receptor beta chains were read from a single sample in a study of T cells after yellow fever vaccination. TCRdb re-derived calls from the 5' RACE reads in MiXCR, one entry per CDR3 protein. The sample has about 350,000 distinct CDR3 sequences, approximately 8% seen once. The source was PBMCs, collected roughly 46 days after the first yellow fever vaccination. The receptors derive from a man aged 18 to 29 who received the YFV17D yellow fever vaccine. Both conserved end residues are part of each CDR3. A D gene is named only where the DNA matches it firmly. A clone size is listed for some rows: how often the clone was seen (once, few, many), or a class if it is expanded.

>TRBJ2-1|TRBV27|TRBD1|few
CASRTGTYNEQFF
TGTGCCAGCCGGACAGGAACTTACAATGAGCAGTTCTTC
>TRBJ2-3|TRBV6-6|NA|many
CASSYSIPDTQYF
TGTGCCAGCAGTTACTCGATACCAGATACGCAGTATTTT
>TRBJ2-7|TRBV7-2|NA|many
CASSPGLGEIYEQYF
TGTGCCAGCAGCCCAGGGTTAGGGGAAATCTACGAGCAGTACTTC
>TRBJ2-1|TRBV11-2|NA|NA
CASSPLRRGWVPGNEQFF
TGTGCCAGCAGCCCGTTAAGGAGGGGGTGGGTTCCCGGCAATGAGCAGTTCTTC
>TRBJ1-5|TRBV6-1|NA|many
CASSPLTSEQPQHF
TGTGCCAGCAGTCCCCTTACGTCGGAACAGCCCCAGCATTTT
>TRBJ1-2|TRBV20-1|NA|few
CSARDPAGYGYTF
TGCAGTGCTAGAGATCCCGCCGGTTATGGCTACACCTTC
>TRBJ1-4|TRBV29-1|NA|NA
CSVGVNEKLFF
TGCAGCGTTGGAGTGAATGAAAAACTGTTTTTT
>TRBJ2-3|TRBV5-5|TRBD1|few
CASSLLQRPTGGTDTQYF
TGTGCCAGCAGCTTGTTACAGCGACCGACAGGGGGCACAGATACGCAGTATTTT
>TRBJ1-5|TRBV12-3/TRBV12-4|NA|few
CASSWRGTNNQPQHF
TGTGCCAGCAGTTGGCGGGGAACAAACAATCAGCCCCAGCATTTT
>TRBJ1-3|TRBV7-2|NA|few
CASTLRGGGNTIYF
TGTGCCAGCACCCTAAGGGGAGGCGGAAACACCATATATTTT
>TRBJ2-5|TRBV5-5|NA|NA
CASSFGPYREFGETQYF
TGTGCCAGCAGCTTCGGGCCTTACAGGGAATTTGGGGAGACCCAGTACTTC
>TRBJ1-6|TRBV29-1|NA|NA
CGVSYNSPLHF
TGCGGGGTCTCCTATAATTCACCCCTCCACTTT
>TRBJ1-1|TRBV11-2|NA|few
CASSLLTVREAFF
TGTGCCAGCAGCTTGTTGACAGTCAGGGAAGCTTTCTTT
>TRBJ1-5|TRBV6-5|NA|few
CASSYSTGHNQPQHF
TGTGCCAGCAGTTACTCGACGGGGCACAATCAGCCCCAGCATTTT
>TRBJ1-2|TRBV12-3/TRBV12-4|TRBD1|NA
CASTWTGVKLGYTF
TGTGCCAGCACCTGGACAGGGGTAAAGCTCGGCTACACCTTC
>TRBJ2-1|TRBV30|TRBD2|few
CAWSVRGGGISYNEQFF
TGTGCCTGGAGTGTACGGGGCGGGGGGATCTCCTACAATGAGCAGTTCTTC
>TRBJ2-2|TRBV20-1|NA|many
CSASPGYTGELFF
TGCAGTGCTAGCCCCGGATACACCGGGGAGCTGTTTTTT
>TRBJ1-1|TRBV19|NA|NA
CASSIRDGEAFF
TGTGCCAGTAGTATTCGGGACGGTGAAGCTTTCTTT
>TRBJ1-1|TRBV12-3/TRBV12-4|NA|few
CASSLMGTGGTEAFF
TGTGCCAGCAGTTTAATGGGGACGGGGGGAACTGAAGCTTTCTTT
>TRBJ1-5|TRBV12-3/TRBV12-4|TRBD1|many
CASRDSNNQPQHF
TGTGCCAGCCGGGACAGCAACAATCAGCCCCAGCATTTT
>TRBJ1-5|TRBV15|NA|many
CATSRADQPQHF
TGTGCCACCAGCAGAGCAGATCAGCCCCAGCATTTT
>TRBJ1-2|TRBV29-1|TRBD1|few
CSGGPGQGDGYTF
TGCAGCGGTGGACCGGGACAGGGTGATGGCTACACCTTC
>TRBJ1-5|TRBV29-1|NA|many
CSVAWGYDQPQHF
TGCAGCGTGGCTTGGGGCTACGATCAGCCCCAGCATTTT
>TRBJ1-3|TRBV7-2|NA|many
CASSLVWDTSGNTIYF
TGTGCCAGCAGCTTAGTATGGGACACCTCTGGAAACACCATATATTTT
>TRBJ1-5|TRBV5-4|NA|NA
CASSLSGGVSNQPQHF
TGTGCCAGCAGCTTGTCTGGAGGGGTCAGCAATCAGCCCCAGCATTTT
>TRBJ2-5|TRBV12-3/TRBV12-4|NA|few
CASSLIASQETQYF
TGTGCCAGCAGTTTGATAGCCAGCCAAGAGACCCAGTACTTC
>TRBJ1-1|TRBV6-2/TRBV6-3|NA|few
CASFKGGVNEAFF
TGTGCCAGCTTCAAAGGAGGGGTAAATGAAGCTTTCTTT
>TRBJ2-7|TRBV7-2|TRBD2|few
CASSPGLAPVEQYF
TGTGCCAGCAGCCCGGGACTAGCACCTGTCGAGCAGTACTTC
>TRBJ2-1|TRBV7-2|NA|few
CASSLAGTTYNEQFF
TGTGCCAGCAGCTTAGCCGGGACAACCTACAATGAGCAGTTCTTC
>TRBJ2-5|TRBV24-1|NA|NA
CATSDIQETQYF
TGTGCCACCAGTGATATACAAGAGACCCAGTACTTC
>TRBJ2-1|TRBV12-3/TRBV12-4|TRBD2|NA
CASSFSGSSGGKYEQFF
TGTGCCAGCAGTTTTAGTGGTTCTAGCGGGGGGAAGTATGAGCAGTTCTTC
>TRBJ2-3|TRBV7-2|NA|NA
CASSPRNTDTQYF
TGTGCCAGCAGCCCTAGGAACACAGATACGCAGTATTTT
>TRBJ2-4|TRBV29-1|NA|NA
CSVRQGTLAKNIQYF
TGCAGCGTTCGTCAGGGGACCCTAGCCAAAAACATTCAGTACTTC
>TRBJ1-2|TRBV20-1|NA|few
CSAPERTNYGYTF
TGCAGTGCCCCGGAGAGGACTAACTATGGCTACACCTTC
>TRBJ1-1|TRBV6-6|TRBD1|few
CASRTDRVRAFF
TGTGCCAGCAGGACCGACAGGGTCAGGGCTTTCTTT
>TRBJ1-1|TRBV3-1|NA|many
CASSQDGAAEAFF
TGTGCCAGCAGCCAAGACGGGGCGGCTGAGGCTTTCTTT
>TRBJ2-3|TRBV12-3/TRBV12-4|NA|NA
CASSLDITDTQYF
TGTGCCAGCAGTTTAGATATCACAGATACGCAGTATTTT
>TRBJ2-5|TRBV4-2|TRBD2|few
CASSARGTSGEEEETQYF
TGTGCCAGCAGCGCCCGCGGGACTAGCGGGGAAGAAGAAGAGACCCAGTACTTC
>TRBJ1-5|TRBV6-1|TRBD1|many
CASSVDRGQPQHF
TGTGCCAGCAGTGTCGACAGGGGGCAGCCCCAGCATTTT
>TRBJ2-1|TRBV6-2/TRBV6-3|NA|NA
CASQTPQRSTYNEQFF
TGTGCCAGCCAAACCCCACAGCGATCTACCTACAATGAGCAGTTCTTC
>TRBJ1-2|TRBV5-1|NA|NA
CASSPTTDFNYGYTF
TGCGCCAGCAGCCCCACGACGGATTTTAACTATGGCTACACCTTC
>TRBJ1-1|TRBV5-1|NA|NA
CASSPSGTNTEAFF
TGCGCCAGCAGCCCATCAGGGACGAACACTGAAGCTTTCTTT
>TRBJ2-5|TRBV15|NA|few
CATSTTPGVGETQYF
TGTGCCACCAGCACAACGCCGGGGGTTGGAGAGACCCAGTACTTC
>TRBJ2-1|TRBV20-1|NA|few
CSASEGGRSYNEQFF
TGCAGTGCTAGTGAGGGGGGGCGGTCCTACAATGAGCAGTTCTTC
>TRBJ1-5|TRBV4-3|NA|few
CASSQGVVGPNSNQPQHF
TGCGCCAGCAGCCAAGGAGTTGTCGGGCCAAATAGCAATCAGCCCCAGCATTTT